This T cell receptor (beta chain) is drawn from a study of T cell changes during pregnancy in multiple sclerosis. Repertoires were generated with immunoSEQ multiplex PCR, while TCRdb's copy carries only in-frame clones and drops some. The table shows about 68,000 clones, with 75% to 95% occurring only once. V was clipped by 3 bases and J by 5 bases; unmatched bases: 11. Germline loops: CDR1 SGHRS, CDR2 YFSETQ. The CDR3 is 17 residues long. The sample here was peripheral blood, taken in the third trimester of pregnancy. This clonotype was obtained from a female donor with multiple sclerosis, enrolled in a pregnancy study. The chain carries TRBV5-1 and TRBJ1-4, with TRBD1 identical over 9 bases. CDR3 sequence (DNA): TGCGCCAGCAGCTCTATCATTTCCGGGACAGGGAATGAAAAACTGTTTTTT. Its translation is CASSSIISGTGNEKLFF.